Following are 10 T cell receptor beta chains from one sample sequenced in a study of blood T cells in healthy people across ages. PCR was performed a second time for roughly 7 to 12 cycles using a sample-barcoded 5' primer and a J-beta primer mix. TCRdb analysed the 5' RACE reads with MiXCR anew, one entry per CDR3 protein. Of 500,000 to 600,000 distinct CDR3 sequences listed, roughly 28% were seen once; the top ten hold around a sixth. The sequenced sample was blood. All receptors derive from a woman between 65 and 79 years old in good health.

This chain connects TRBV20-1 to TRBJ1-4; 7 nucleotides match TRBD1. J gave up 8 bases and V 6 bases, and 9 bases lay outside the gene matches. The CDR3 length is 13 residues. Germline V gene data show CDR1 as DFQATT and CDR2 as SNEGSKA (reference sequence). The DNA for the CDR3 is TGCAGTGCCTTCGACAGGGATGACGAAAAACTGTTTTTT. Translation gives CSAFDRDDEKLFF.

This clonotype was recorded a few times. V gene TRBV5-1 combines with J gene TRBJ2-5, with 9 positions matching TRBD1. Germline lookup yields CDR1 SGHRS and CDR2 YFSETQ. This CDR3 contains 14 residues. The junction had 10 bases not matched to a gene; V was cut back by 8 bases and J by 5 bases. CDR3 in amino acids: CASREQGARETQYF. Here the CDR3 DNA reads TGCGCCAGTAGGGAACAGGGGGCACGGGAGACCCAGTACTTC.

This clonotype came up a few times. The chain joins TRBV12-5 to TRBJ2-7; D is uncertain. The V end lost 6 bases, the J end lost 7 bases, and 10 bases lay between the germline ends. CDR1 is LGHNT, CDR2 FRNRAP, per germline. The CDR3 is made up of 11 amino acids. The DNA for the CDR3 is TGTGCTAGTGGCCTAGGGTCGGAGCAGTACTTC. Its protein product is CASGLGSEQYF. Looking up the rest from reference TRBV12-5 and TRBJ2-7 gives the full variable domain: DARVTQTPRHKVTEMGQEVTMRCQPILGHNTVFWYRQTMMQGLELLAYFRNRAPLDDSGMPKDRFSAEMPDATLATLKIQPSEPRDSAVYFCASGLGSEQYFGPGTRLTVT.

This clonotype was detected a few times. The V and J genes are TRBV5-5 and TRBJ2-3; TRBD1 or TRBD2 may be the D gene (5 bases each). The ends were cut back, 4 bases at V and 0 bases at J, with 15 bases in the middle. CDR1 and CDR2 (germline): SGHKS, YYEKEE (reference sequence). This CDR3 region has 16 residues. The CDR3 DNA sequence: TGTGCCAGCAGCCCCCGGGGCGGCAGAAGCACAGATACGCAGTATTTT. Its translation is CASSPRGGRSTDTQYF.

This clonotype turned up a few times. The rearrangement joins TRBV20-1 to TRBJ2-3, with TRBD2 matching over 9 bases. Germline lookup yields CDR1 DFQATT and CDR2 SNEGSKA (reference sequence). The J segment lost 7 bases and the V segment lost 3 bases, leaving 5 bases of the junction unmatched. The CDR3 length is 13 residues. CDR3 amino acids: CSASAGGPYTQYF. The CDR3, as DNA: TGCAGTGCTAGTGCGGGGGGGCCCTATACGCAGTATTTT.

There are a few counts of this clonotype. This chain connects TRBV10-2 to TRBJ2-7; tentative D call: TRBD2 (6 bases). Trimming took off 5 bases at V and 7 bases at J, with 15 bases between the two ends. The CDR3 loop spans 13 amino acids. The germline V gene has CDR1 WSHSY and CDR2 SAAADI. The CDR3 is CASSKRASGEQYF. DNA of the CDR3: TGCGCCAGCAGTAAGCGGGCTTCGGGGGAGCAGTACTTC.

V usage is TRBV7-8 and J usage is TRBJ2-6, with TRBD1 matching over 9 bases. The V gene's germline CDR1 is SGHVS and CDR2 FQNEAQ. The CDR3 spans 22 residues. V was pared by 2 bases and J by 0 bases, with 17 bases of the junction left unmatched. CDR3 sequence reads: CASSLLGPGTGMAASGANVLTF. The CDR3 DNA is TGTGCCAGCAGCTTACTCGGTCCCGGGACAGGGATGGCCGCCTCTGGGGCCAACGTCCTGACTTTC. The full variable domain, rest sourced from reference TRBV7-8 and TRBJ2-6, is GAGVSQSPRYKVAKRGQDVALRCDPISGHVSLFWYQQALGQGPEFLTYFQNEAQLDKSGLPSDRFFAERPEGSVSTLKIQRTQQEDSAVYLCASSLLGPGTGMAASGANVLTFGAGSRLTVL.

The chain couples TRBV4-1 to TRBJ1-1; 8 bases match TRBD1. The CDR3 sequence is 14 residues long. V gave up 4 bases and J gave up 3 bases; unmatched junction bases: 4. CDR1 is MGHRA and CDR2 is YSYEKL in the germline V gene. The CDR3 DNA sequence: TGCGCCAGCAGCCCCGAGGACAGGGACACTGAAGCTTTCTTT. Residues: CASSPEDRDTEAFF.

The rearrangement joins TRBV4-2 to TRBJ1-2, with TRBD1 as a possible D gene (6 bases). Per germline, CDR1 LGHNA and CDR2 YNFKEQ. This CDR3 is 15 amino acids long. Trimming left V 0 bases short and J 3 bases short, with 11 bases between. CDR3 nucleotide sequence: TGTGCCAGCAGCCAAGATCCACAGGGTTACTATGGCTACACCTTC. Translated: CASSQDPQGYYGYTF.

The rearrangement joins TRBV7-2 to TRBJ2-5; TRBD2 matches 7 bases. The V segment lost 3 bases and the J segment 0 bases; nucleotides outside the gene matches: 7. CDR1 and CDR2 from the germline V gene are SGHTA and FQGNSA. This CDR3 is 16 amino acids long. The CDR3 protein is CASSFSWGGNQETQYF. The CDR3 coding sequence is TGTGCCAGCAGCTTCTCTTGGGGGGGGAACCAAGAGACCCAGTACTTC.